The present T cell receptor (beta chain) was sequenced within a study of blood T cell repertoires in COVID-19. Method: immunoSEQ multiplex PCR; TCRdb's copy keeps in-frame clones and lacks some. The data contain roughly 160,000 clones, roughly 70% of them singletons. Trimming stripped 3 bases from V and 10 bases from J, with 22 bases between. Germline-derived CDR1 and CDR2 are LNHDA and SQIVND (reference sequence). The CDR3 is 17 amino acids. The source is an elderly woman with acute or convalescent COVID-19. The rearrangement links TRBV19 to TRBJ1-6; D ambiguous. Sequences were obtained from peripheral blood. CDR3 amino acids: CASSITSETGRGSPLHF. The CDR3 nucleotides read TGTGCCAGTAGTATTACGTCGGAGACTGGCCGGGGATCACCCCTCCACTTT.